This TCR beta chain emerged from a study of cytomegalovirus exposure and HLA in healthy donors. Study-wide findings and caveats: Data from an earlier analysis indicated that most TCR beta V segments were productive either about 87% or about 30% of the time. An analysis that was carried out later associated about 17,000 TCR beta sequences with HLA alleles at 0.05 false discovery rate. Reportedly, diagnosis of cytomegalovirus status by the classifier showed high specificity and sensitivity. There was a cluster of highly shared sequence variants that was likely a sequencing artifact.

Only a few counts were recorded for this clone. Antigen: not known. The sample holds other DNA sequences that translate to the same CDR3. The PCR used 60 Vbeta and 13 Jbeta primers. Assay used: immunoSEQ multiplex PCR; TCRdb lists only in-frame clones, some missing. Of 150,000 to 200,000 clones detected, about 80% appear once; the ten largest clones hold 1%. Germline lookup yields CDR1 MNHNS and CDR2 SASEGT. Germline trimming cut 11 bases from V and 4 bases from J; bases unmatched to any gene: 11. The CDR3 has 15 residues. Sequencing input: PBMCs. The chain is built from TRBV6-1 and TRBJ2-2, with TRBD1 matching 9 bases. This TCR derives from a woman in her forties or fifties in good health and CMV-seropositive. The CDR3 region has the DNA TGTGCCGGCCAGAAACAGGGGGCGGGCACCGGGGAGCTGTTTTTT. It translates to CAGQKQGAGTGELFF.